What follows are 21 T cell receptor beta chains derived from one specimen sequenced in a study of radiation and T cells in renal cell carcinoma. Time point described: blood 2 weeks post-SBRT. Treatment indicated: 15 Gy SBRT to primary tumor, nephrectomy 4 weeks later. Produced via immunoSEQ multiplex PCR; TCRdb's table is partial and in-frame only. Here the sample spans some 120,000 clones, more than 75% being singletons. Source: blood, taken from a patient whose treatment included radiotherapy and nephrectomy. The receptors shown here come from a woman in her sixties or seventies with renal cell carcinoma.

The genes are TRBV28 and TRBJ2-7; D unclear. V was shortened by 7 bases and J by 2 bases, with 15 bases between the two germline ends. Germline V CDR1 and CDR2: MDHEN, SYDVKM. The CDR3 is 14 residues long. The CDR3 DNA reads TGTGCCAGCAACTACCCTCGGACCCCCTACGAGCAGTACTTC. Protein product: CASNYPRTPYEQYF.

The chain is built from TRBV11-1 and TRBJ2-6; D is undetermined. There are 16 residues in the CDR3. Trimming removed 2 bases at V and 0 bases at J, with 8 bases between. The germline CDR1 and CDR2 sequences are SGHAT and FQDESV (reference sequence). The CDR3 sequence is CASSLSDTSGANVLTF. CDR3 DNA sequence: TGTGCCAGCAGCTTATCTGACACCTCTGGGGCCAACGTCCTGACTTTC.

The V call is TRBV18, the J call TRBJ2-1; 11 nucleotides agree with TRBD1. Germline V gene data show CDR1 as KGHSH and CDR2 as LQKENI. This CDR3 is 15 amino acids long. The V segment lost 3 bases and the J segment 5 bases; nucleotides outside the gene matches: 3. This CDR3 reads CASSPDRGLHNEQFF. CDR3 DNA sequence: TGTGCCAGCTCACCGGACAGGGGGCTACACAATGAGCAGTTCTTC.

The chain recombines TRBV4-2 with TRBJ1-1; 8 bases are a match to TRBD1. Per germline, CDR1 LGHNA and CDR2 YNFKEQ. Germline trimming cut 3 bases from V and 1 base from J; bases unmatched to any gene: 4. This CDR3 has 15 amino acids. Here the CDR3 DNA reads TGTGCCAGCAGCCAGTTCGGACAGGGGAACACTGAAGCTTTCTTT. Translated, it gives CASSQFGQGNTEAFF.

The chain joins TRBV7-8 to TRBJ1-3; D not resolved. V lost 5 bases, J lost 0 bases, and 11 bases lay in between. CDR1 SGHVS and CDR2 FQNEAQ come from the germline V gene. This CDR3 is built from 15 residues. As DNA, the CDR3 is TGTGCCAGCAGCGTGGTAGCGGGCTCTGGAAACACCATATATTTT. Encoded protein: CASSVVAGSGNTIYF.

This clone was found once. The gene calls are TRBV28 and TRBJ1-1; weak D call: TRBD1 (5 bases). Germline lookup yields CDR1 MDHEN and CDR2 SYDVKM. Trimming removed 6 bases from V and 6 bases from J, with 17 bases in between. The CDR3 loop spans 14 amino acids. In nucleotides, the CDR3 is TGTGCCAGCAGCATGCCGGGACGGAGACCTGAAGCTTTCTTT. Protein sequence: CASSMPGRRPEAFF.

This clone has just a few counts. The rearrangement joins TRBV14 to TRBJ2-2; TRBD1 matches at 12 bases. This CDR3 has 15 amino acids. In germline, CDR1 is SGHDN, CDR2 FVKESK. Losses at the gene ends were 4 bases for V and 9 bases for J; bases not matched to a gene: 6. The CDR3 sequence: CASSRGQGAERELFF. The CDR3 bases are TGTGCCAGCAGCCGGGGACAGGGGGCGGAAAGGGAGCTGTTTTTT.

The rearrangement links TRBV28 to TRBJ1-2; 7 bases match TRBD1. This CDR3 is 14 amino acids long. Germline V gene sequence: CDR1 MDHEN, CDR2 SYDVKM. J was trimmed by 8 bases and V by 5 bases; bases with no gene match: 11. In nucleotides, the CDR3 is TGTGCCAGCAGTACCCCTTTGAGGGGGCGAGGCTACACCTTC. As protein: CASSTPLRGRGYTF.

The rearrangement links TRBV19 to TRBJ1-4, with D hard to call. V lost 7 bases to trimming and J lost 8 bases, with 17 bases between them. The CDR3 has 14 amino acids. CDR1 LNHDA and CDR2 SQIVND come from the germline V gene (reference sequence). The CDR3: CASKLPGWSEKLFF. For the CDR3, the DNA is TGTGCCAGTAAATTACCGGGGTGGTCGGAAAAACTGTTTTTT.

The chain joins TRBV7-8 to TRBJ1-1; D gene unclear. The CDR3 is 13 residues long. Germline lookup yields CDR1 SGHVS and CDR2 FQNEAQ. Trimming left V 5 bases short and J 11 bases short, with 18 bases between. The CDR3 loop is CASSPGGFDVAFF. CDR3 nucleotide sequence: TGTGCCAGCAGCCCCGGCGGTTTTGATGTTGCTTTCTTT.

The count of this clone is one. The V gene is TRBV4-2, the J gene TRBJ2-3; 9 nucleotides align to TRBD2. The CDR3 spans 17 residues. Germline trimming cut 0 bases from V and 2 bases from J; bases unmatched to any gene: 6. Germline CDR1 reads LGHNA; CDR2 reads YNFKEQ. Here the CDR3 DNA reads TGTGCCAGCAGCCAAGATCCTGGCGGGGGGGCCACAGATACGCAGTATTTT. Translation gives CASSQDPGGGATDTQYF.

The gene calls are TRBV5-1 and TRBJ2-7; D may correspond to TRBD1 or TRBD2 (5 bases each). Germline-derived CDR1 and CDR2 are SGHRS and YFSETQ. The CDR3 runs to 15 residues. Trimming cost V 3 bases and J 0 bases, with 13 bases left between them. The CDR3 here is CASSWAGGGSYEQYF. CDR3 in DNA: TGCGCCAGCAGCTGGGCCGGTGGGGGCTCCTACGAGCAGTACTTC.

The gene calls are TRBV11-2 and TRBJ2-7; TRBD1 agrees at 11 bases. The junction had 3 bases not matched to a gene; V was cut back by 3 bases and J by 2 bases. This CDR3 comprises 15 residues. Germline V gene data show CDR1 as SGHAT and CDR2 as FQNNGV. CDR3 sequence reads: CASSFGTGGPYEQYF. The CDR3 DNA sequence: TGTGCCAGCAGCTTCGGGACAGGGGGACCCTACGAGCAGTACTTC. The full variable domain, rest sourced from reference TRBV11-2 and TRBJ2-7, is EAGVAQSPRYKIIEKRQSVAFWCNPISGHATLYWYQQILGQGPKLLIQFQNNGVVDDSQLPKDRFSAERLKGVDSTLKIQPAKLEDSAVYLCASSFGTGGPYEQYFGPGTRLTVT.

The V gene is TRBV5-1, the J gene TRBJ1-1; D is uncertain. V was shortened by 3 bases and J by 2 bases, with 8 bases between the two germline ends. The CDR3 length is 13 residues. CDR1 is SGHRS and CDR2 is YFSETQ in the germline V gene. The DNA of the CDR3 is TGCGCCAGCAGCTCCTACAGTAACACTGAAGCTTTCTTT. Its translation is CASSSYSNTEAFF. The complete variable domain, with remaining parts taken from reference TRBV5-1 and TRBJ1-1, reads KAGVTQTPRYLIKTRGQQVTLSCSPISGHRSVSWYQQTPGQGLQFLFEYFSETQRNKGNFPGRFSGRQFSNSRSEMNVSTLELGDSALYLCASSSYSNTEAFFGQGTRLTVV.

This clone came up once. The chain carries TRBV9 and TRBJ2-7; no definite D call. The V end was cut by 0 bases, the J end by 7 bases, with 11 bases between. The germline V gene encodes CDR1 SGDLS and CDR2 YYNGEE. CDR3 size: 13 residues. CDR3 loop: CASSVEVGGEQYF. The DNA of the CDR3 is TGTGCCAGCAGCGTAGAAGTGGGTGGTGAGCAGTACTTC. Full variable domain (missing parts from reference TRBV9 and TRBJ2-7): DSGVTQTPKHLITATGQRVTLRCSPRSGDLSVYWYQQSLDQGLQFLIQYYNGEERAKGNILERFSAQQFPDLHSELNLSSLELGDSALYFCASSVEVGGEQYFGPGTRLTVT.

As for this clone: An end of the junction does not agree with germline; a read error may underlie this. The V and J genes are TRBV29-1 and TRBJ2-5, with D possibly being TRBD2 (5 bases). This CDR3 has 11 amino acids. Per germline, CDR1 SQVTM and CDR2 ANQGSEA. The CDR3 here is CSVASWETRYF. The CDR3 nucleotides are TGCAGCGTTGCCTCCTGGGAGACCCGGTACTTC.

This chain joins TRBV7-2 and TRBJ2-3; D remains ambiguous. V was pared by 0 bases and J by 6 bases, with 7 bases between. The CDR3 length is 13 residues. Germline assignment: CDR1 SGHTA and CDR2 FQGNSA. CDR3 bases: TGTGCCAGCAGCTTAGCGCATTGGGATACGCAGTATTTT. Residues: CASSLAHWDTQYF.

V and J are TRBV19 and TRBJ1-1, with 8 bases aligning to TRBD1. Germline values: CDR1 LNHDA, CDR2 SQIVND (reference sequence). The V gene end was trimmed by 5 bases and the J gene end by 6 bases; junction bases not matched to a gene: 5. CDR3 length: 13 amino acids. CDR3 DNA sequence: TGTGCCAGTAGTGACCGGACAGGGTCTGAAGCTTTCTTT. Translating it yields CASSDRTGSEAFF.

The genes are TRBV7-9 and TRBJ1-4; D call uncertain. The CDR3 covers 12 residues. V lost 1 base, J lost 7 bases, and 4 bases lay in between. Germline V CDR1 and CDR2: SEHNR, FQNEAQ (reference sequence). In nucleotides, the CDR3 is TGTGCCAGCAGCTTAGGGAGTGAAAAACTGTTTTTT. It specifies CASSLGSEKLFF.

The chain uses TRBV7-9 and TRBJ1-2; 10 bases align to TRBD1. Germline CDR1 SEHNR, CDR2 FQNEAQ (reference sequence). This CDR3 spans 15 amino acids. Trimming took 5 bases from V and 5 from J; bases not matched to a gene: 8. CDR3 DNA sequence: TGTGCCAGCAGCCTATCCGGGACAGGGGTATATGGCTACACCTTC. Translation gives CASSLSGTGVYGYTF.

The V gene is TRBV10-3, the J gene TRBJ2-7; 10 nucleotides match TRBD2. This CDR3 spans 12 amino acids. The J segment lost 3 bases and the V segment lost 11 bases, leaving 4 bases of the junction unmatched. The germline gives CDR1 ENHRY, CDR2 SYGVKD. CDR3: CAGGTSDYEQYF. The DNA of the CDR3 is TGTGCCGGCGGGACTAGCGACTACGAGCAGTACTTC.